The 19 T cell receptor beta chains in this list originate from one sample, sequenced in a study of breast tumors, draining lymph nodes, adjacent tissues. Via MiXCR, TCRdb re-called the multiplex PCR reads, giving one row per CDR3 protein. Counted here are fewer than 85,000 distinct CDR3 sequences, approximately 19% occurring once; the ten biggest clones make up 2% to 2.5%. Samples came from axillary lymph nodes draining the breast cancer. The specimen was axillary lymph node tissue. These receptors were obtained from a female donor with breast cancer. Some clones in this sample may be carry-over from other donors' samples.

This clonotype occurred a few times. A much larger clonotype is one base distant, so this may be a read error. The gene calls are TRBV10-1 and TRBJ2-1; 10 bases fit TRBD2. Germline CDR1 and CDR2: WNHNN and SYGVQD (reference sequence). This CDR3 is 15 amino acids long. For the CDR3, the DNA is TGCGCCGGCAGTGAGTCGCTAGCGGGAGAAGGAGAGCAGTTCTTC. Protein product: CAGSESLAGEGEQFF.

This clonotype has ten or more counts. The V gene is TRBV20-1, the J gene TRBJ2-2, with D perhaps matching TRBD1 (6 bases). In germline, CDR1 is DFQATT, CDR2 SNEGSKA (reference sequence). Trimming took off 2 bases at V and 2 bases at J, with 12 bases between the two ends. The CDR3 extends over 15 amino acids. CDR3 sequence: CSARTTTGNTGELFF. In nucleotides, the CDR3 is TGCAGTGCTAGAACCACGACAGGAAACACCGGGGAGCTGTTTTTT.

The V gene is TRBV30, the J gene TRBJ2-7; 8 nucleotides agree with TRBD2. Germline V gene lookup returns CDR1 GTSNPN and CDR2 SVGIG (reference sequence). V gave up 1 base and J gave up 5 bases; unmatched junction bases: 7. The CDR3 is 14 residues long. The CDR3 sequence: CAWSEGAGVDEQYF. In DNA, the CDR3 is TGTGCCTGGAGTGAGGGAGCGGGAGTGGACGAGCAGTACTTC.

The chain couples TRBV6-1 to TRBJ2-5; tentatively, D is TRBD2 (7 bases). V dropped 8 bases and J dropped 3 bases, with 22 bases sitting between them. The CDR3 is made up of 16 amino acids. Germline CDR1 reads MNHNS; CDR2 reads SASEGT. CDR3 sequence reads: CASGGGGAWLKETQYF. In DNA, the CDR3 is TGTGCCAGCGGGGGGGGGGGCGCTTGGCTCAAAGAGACCCAGTACTTC.

Ten or more counts support this clonotype. The chain recombines TRBV4-3 with TRBJ2-2; 8 bases agree with TRBD2. Trimming cost V 5 bases and J 4 bases; bases outside gene matches: 15. The germline V gene has CDR1 LGHNA and CDR2 YSLEER. The CDR3 length is 18 residues. CDR3 sequence (DNA): TGCGCCAGCAGCTACGCCTGGGCGGGAGGTAGGGGCACCGGGGAGCTGTTTTTT. This translates into CASSYAWAGGRGTGELFF.

This clonotype was detected ten times or more. This rearrangement joins TRBV29-1 to TRBJ2-7; maybe TRBD2 (7 bases). Germline loops: CDR1 SQVTM, CDR2 ANQGSEA. The CDR3 loop spans 12 amino acids. V was shortened by 5 bases and J by 2 bases, with 10 bases between the two germline ends. Here the CDR3 reads CSVRGAAYEQYF. The DNA of the CDR3 is TGCAGCGTTCGGGGGGCGGCCTACGAGCAGTACTTC.

This clonotype has a count of ten or more. The chain uses TRBV7-6 and TRBJ2-1, with D hard to call. Trimming cost V 1 base and J 10 bases, with 5 bases left between them. The CDR3 is 11 residues long. Germline assignment: CDR1 SGHVS and CDR2 FNYEAQ. CDR3: CASSLEGEQFF. For the CDR3, the DNA is TGTGCCAGCAGCTTAGAGGGAGAGCAGTTCTTC.

Many counts were recorded for this clonotype. The chain joins TRBV20-1 to TRBJ2-5; D perhaps matches TRBD1 (7 bases). Per germline, CDR1 DFQATT and CDR2 SNEGSKA (reference sequence). Trimming removed 1 base from V and 5 bases from J, with 29 bases in between. CDR3 size: 19 residues. The CDR3 region has the DNA TGCAGTGCTAGAGCCCGAAGGGGCCAGGGGGGCTTTACGGTGGAGACCCAGTACTTC. It codes for CSARARRGQGGFTVETQYF.

This clonotype appeared a few times. The chain employs TRBV5-8 and TRBJ2-5; D not certain. The V end was cut by 0 bases, the J end by 4 bases, with 10 bases between. The CDR3 sequence is 14 residues long. CDR1 and CDR2 (germline): SGHTS, YDEGEE. DNA for the CDR3: TGTGCCAGCAGCTTGGGCCCCCCCCGAGAGACCCAGTACTTC. It yields the protein CASSLGPPRETQYF. The whole variable domain, remainder taken from reference TRBV5-8 and TRBJ2-5, is EAGVTQSPTHLIKTRGQQATLRCSPISGHTSVYWYQQALGLGLQFLLWYDEGEERNRGNFPPRFSGRQFPNYSSELNVNALELEDSALYLCASSLGPPRETQYFGPGTRLLVL.

This clonotype appeared many times. This sequence joins TRBV2 and TRBJ1-3; 9 bases are shared with TRBD1. This CDR3 comprises 16 residues. Per the germline V gene, CDR1 is SNHLY and CDR2 is FYNNEI. V was pared by 5 bases and J by 3 bases, with 8 bases of the junction left unmatched. CDR3: CASSNPQGAGGNTIYF. CDR3 in DNA: TGTGCCAGCAGTAACCCACAGGGGGCTGGTGGAAACACCATATATTTT. Supplemented by reference TRBV2 and TRBJ1-3, the full variable domain reads EPEVTQTPSHQVTQMGQEVILRCVPISNHLYFYWYRQILGQKVEFLVSFYNNEISEKSEIFDDQFSVERPDGSNFTLKIRSTKLEDSAMYFCASSNPQGAGGNTIYFGEGSWLTVV.

In its sample, this clonotype was seen many times. The chain uses TRBV24-1 and TRBJ2-1, with TRBD2 matching over 9 bases. Looked up from germline, CDR1 is KGHDR and CDR2 is SFDVKD. Trimming removed 5 bases from V and 8 bases from J; junction bases left unmatched: 6. This CDR3 region has 14 residues. The CDR3 region is CATSVVSGSDEQFF. CDR3 nucleotide sequence: TGTGCCACCAGTGTTGTTAGCGGGAGTGATGAGCAGTTCTTC.

This clonotype occurred many times. The CDR3 region is CASSSDRGLIGYTF. The CDR3 coding sequence is TGTGCCAGCAGTTCCGACAGGGGGCTAATTGGCTACACCTTC. The rearrangement uses TRBV7-2 and TRBJ1-2; 10 positions agree with TRBD1. This CDR3 is built from 14 residues. V shed 6 bases and J 7 bases; nucleotides not matched to a gene: 8. From germline, CDR1 is SGHTA and CDR2 FQGNSA.

Ten or more counts support this clonotype. The genes are TRBV7-2 and TRBJ2-5; weak D call: TRBD2 (6 bases). CDR1 is SGHTA and CDR2 is FQGNSA in the germline V gene. Trimming took off 5 bases at V and 3 bases at J, with 10 bases between the two ends. CDR3 length: 13 amino acids. The CDR3, as DNA: TGTGCCAGCAGCCAGGGACTCGAAGAGACCCAGTACTTC. It encodes CASSQGLEETQYF.

This clonotype was found many times. The V and J genes are TRBV28 and TRBJ2-7, with D perhaps TRBD2 (5 bases). The germline gives CDR1 MDHEN, CDR2 SYDVKM. V lost 3 bases to trimming and J lost 5 bases, with 11 bases between them. The CDR3 sequence is 13 residues long. The CDR3 DNA is TGTGCCAGCAGTTTTGGGAGCTCAAACGAGCAGTACTTC. This codes for CASSFGSSNEQYF. Drawing the rest from reference TRBV28 and TRBJ2-7, the complete variable domain is DVKVTQSSRYLVKRTGEKVFLECVQDMDHENMFWYRQDPGLGLRLIYFSYDVKMKEKGDIPEGYSVSREKKERFSLILESASTNQTSMYLCASSFGSSNEQYFGPGTRLTVT.

CDR3 protein: CASSFRGQGVGEQFF. CDR3 DNA sequence: TGTGCCAGCTCGTTCAGAGGACAGGGGGTTGGTGAGCAGTTCTTC. The J gene is TRBJ2-1, the V gene TRBV28; 10 bases line up with TRBD1. The CDR3 spans 15 residues. Trimming removed 8 bases from V and 9 bases from J; junction bases left unmatched: 13. Germline lookup yields CDR1 MDHEN and CDR2 SYDVKM.

This clonotype was recorded a few times. The rearrangement links TRBV4-3 to TRBJ2-3; 8 bases match TRBD2. Germline V CDR1 and CDR2: LGHNA, YSLEER. The CDR3 is 17 amino acids. V shed 2 bases and J 3 bases; nucleotides not matched to a gene: 10. CDR3 region: CASSQTPLREGTDTQYF. CDR3 sequence (DNA): TGCGCCAGCAGCCAAACGCCTCTCCGGGAGGGGACAGATACGCAGTATTTT.

The V gene is TRBV28, the J gene TRBJ2-2, with D possibly TRBD2 on 5 matching bases. V lost 5 bases and J lost 0, with 10 bases in between. There are 15 residues in the CDR3. In germline, CDR1 is MDHEN, CDR2 SYDVKM. CDR3 residues: CASSKVDSNTGELFF. The CDR3 DNA is TGTGCCAGCAGTAAAGTGGACTCGAACACCGGGGAGCTGTTTTTT.

Of note for this clonotype: This may come from a read error, since a much larger clone is one base off. V gene TRBV3-1 combines with J gene TRBJ2-7; D may be TRBD2 (5 bases). The ends were cut back, 4 bases at V and 7 bases at J, with 20 bases in the middle. This CDR3 contains 15 residues. Germline loops: CDR1 LGHDT, CDR2 YNNKEL (reference sequence). The CDR3 nucleotides read TGTGCCAGCAGCCCTGATACGAGCAGAGGGTGGGAGCAGTACTTC. This sequence encodes CASSPDTSRGWEQYF.

In this sample, this clonotype turned up many times. The chain recombines TRBV4-1 with TRBJ2-1, with D perhaps assigned TRBD1 or TRBD2 (5 bases each). Looked up from germline, CDR1 is MGHRA and CDR2 is YSYEKL. Trimming left V 0 bases short and J 4 bases short, with 10 bases between. CDR3 size: 15 residues. The CDR3 spells CASSQEGTNYNEQFF. The CDR3 DNA reads as TGCGCCAGCAGCCAAGAGGGGACGAATTACAATGAGCAGTTCTTC.